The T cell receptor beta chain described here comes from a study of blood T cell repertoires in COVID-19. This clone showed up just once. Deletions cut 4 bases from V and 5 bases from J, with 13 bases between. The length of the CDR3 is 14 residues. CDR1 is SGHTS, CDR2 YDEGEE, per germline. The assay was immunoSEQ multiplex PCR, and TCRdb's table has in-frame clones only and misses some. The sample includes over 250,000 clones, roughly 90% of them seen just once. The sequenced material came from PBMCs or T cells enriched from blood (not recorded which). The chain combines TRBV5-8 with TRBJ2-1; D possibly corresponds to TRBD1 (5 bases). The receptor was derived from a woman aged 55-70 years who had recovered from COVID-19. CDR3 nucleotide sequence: TGTGCCAGCAGCCCATTGGACATAGACAATGAGCAGTTCTTC. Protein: CASSPLDIDNEQFF.